This T cell receptor (beta chain) comes out of a study of PD-1 blockade in classical Hodgkin lymphoma. Study in general: Patients received nivolumab 3 mg/kg intravenously every 2 weeks.

Trimming took off 1 base at V and 7 bases at J, with 16 bases between the two ends. Germline CDR1 LNHDA, CDR2 SQIVND (reference sequence). CDR3 size: 16 residues. Data came from immunoSEQ multiplex PCR; TCRdb stores just in-frame clones and leaves some out. This table has about 13,000 clones, around four fifths appearing once. Every one of the patients relapsed after autologous stem cell transplantation (brentuximab vedotin exposure was variable). Study conclusions and caveats: Compared with baseline, CD4+ but not CD8+ TCR diversity had risen significantly by C4D1. Newly diagnosed patients were reported to exhibit reduced baseline TCR diversity relative to healthy donors. Individuals who commenced nivolumab within less than 1 year of ASCT were excluded.

Remarks on this clone: Its specificity is not known.

The chain couples TRBV19 to TRBJ1-4; D is unclear. The source was peripheral blood mononuclear cells (PBMCs), collected at baseline. This sequence was found in a human donor with classical Hodgkin lymphoma. CDR3 sequence reads: CASSIGGGRMPEKLFF. CDR3 sequence (DNA): TGTGCCAGTAGTATAGGGGGTGGCAGAATGCCTGAAAAACTGTTTTTT. Combining the CDR3 with reference TRBV19 and TRBJ1-4 gives the whole variable domain DGGITQSPKYLFRKEGQNVTLSCEQNLNHDAMYWYRQDPGQGLRLIYYSQIVNDFQKGDIAEGYSVSREKKESFPLTVTSAQKNPTAFYLCASSIGGGRMPEKLFFGSGTQLSVL.